The 6 T cell receptor beta chains reported below all come from one sample, sequenced in a study of spatial heterogeneity in lung cancer. MiXCR, run by TCRdb on the 5' RACE reads, gives a single entry per CDR3 protein. The sample holds fewer than 45,000 distinct CDR3 sequences; roughly a tenth are singletons and the top ten take roughly a sixth. Stated time point: blood at routine non-recurrence follow-up after resection. This sample comprised PBMCs, obtained at follow-up. Every receptor here comes from a female donor with early-stage non-small cell lung cancer.

This clonotype was counted a few times. The chain couples TRBV4-3 to TRBJ1-2; D not certain. The germline CDR1 and CDR2 sequences are LGHNA and YSLEER. The V and J ends lost 3 bases and 3 bases respectively, with 14 bases between them. The CDR3 spans 15 residues. The CDR3 nucleotides read TGCGCCAGCAGCCAGGCCGGGCTCGGAGACTATGGCTACACCTTC. Its protein product is CASSQAGLGDYGYTF.

This clonotype was observed many times. This chain links TRBV7-8 with TRBJ2-4, with D perhaps matching TRBD1 or TRBD2 (5 bases each). Between the trimmed V and J ends, which lost 1 base and 3 bases, there was a span of 10 bases. Looked up from germline, CDR1 is SGHVS and CDR2 is FQNEAQ. The CDR3 is 15 amino acids. CDR3 loop: CASSLGRGGKNIQYF. CDR3 DNA sequence: TGTGCCAGCAGCTTAGGGCGTGGGGGCAAAAACATTCAGTACTTC. The complete variable domain, with remaining parts taken from reference TRBV7-8 and TRBJ2-4, reads GAGVSQSPRYKVAKRGQDVALRCDPISGHVSLFWYQQALGQGPEFLTYFQNEAQLDKSGLPSDRFFAERPEGSVSTLKIQRTQQEDSAVYLCASSLGRGGKNIQYFGAGTRLSVL.

This clonotype is termed medium-sized. J is TRBJ2-7 and V is TRBV20-1; 11 positions agree with TRBD2. V was pared by 2 bases and J by 2 bases, with 5 bases of the junction left unmatched. This CDR3 spans 15 amino acids. Germline V CDR1 and CDR2: DFQATT, SNEGSKA (reference sequence). CDR3 nucleotides: TGCAGTGCTAGACTCGGGACTAGCGGAACCTACGAGCAGTACTTC. Translation gives CSARLGTSGTYEQYF.

With regard to this clonotype: This clone may be a read error of a much larger clone one base away. The V call is TRBV9, the J call TRBJ2-1; perhaps TRBD2 as D (5 bases). The germline CDR1 and CDR2 sequences are SGDLS and YYNGEE. This CDR3 contains 13 residues. The ends were cut back, 0 bases at V and 8 bases at J, with 9 bases in the middle. The CDR3 bases are TGTGCCAGCAGCGTAGAAGCGAGGGATGAGCAGTTCTTC. Protein sequence: CASSVEARDEQFF. Full variable domain (missing parts from reference TRBV9 and TRBJ2-1): DSGVTQTPKHLITATGQRVTLRCSPRSGDLSVYWYQQSLDQGLQFLIQYYNGEERAKGNILERFSAQQFPDLHSELNLSSLELGDSALYFCASSVEARDEQFFGPGTRLTVL.

This clonotype was seen ten or more times. V is TRBV28 and J is TRBJ2-6, with D hard to call. Per the germline V gene, CDR1 is MDHEN and CDR2 is SYDVKM. The CDR3 sequence is 13 residues long. V was pared by 10 bases and J by 2 bases, with 9 bases between. This CDR3 is CATAEAGANVLTF. In DNA, the CDR3 is TGTGCCACCGCCGAGGCTGGGGCCAACGTCCTGACTTTC.

The genes are TRBV2 and TRBJ2-1; TRBD2 aligns across 8 bases. The V gene's germline CDR1 is SNHLY and CDR2 FYNNEI. Trimming cost V 7 bases and J 5 bases; bases outside gene matches: 10. The CDR3 is 15 residues long. The CDR3 here is CASTRLASGDNEQFF. DNA for the CDR3: TGTGCCAGCACCAGACTAGCGTCTGGCGACAATGAGCAGTTCTTC.